The T cell receptor beta chain described here comes from a study of radiation and T cells in renal cell carcinoma. Time point reported: blood 4 weeks post-SBRT, at nephrectomy. Described treatment: 15 Gy SBRT to primary tumor, nephrectomy 4 weeks later. This clone appeared a single time. The antigen is not known. The same CDR3 can be traced to other DNA sequences in this sample. Findings and limits, study-wide: Top tumor clonotypes rose in blood 2 weeks post-radiation, then contracted.

CDR3 length: 14 amino acids. Trimming stripped 3 bases from V and 5 bases from J, with 13 bases between. The germline CDR1 and CDR2 sequences are MGHDK and SYGVNS. Sequencing was performed with immunoSEQ multiplex PCR; in TCRdb, only in-frame clones are kept and a portion is missing. The table records 40,000 to 50,000 clones, about 82% of them present only once. This sequence joins TRBV25-1 and TRBJ1-1; a possible D gene is TRBD1 (5 bases). Specimen: blood, collected from a patient whose treatment included radiotherapy and nephrectomy. The receptor's source is a woman aged 70-85 years with renal cell carcinoma. This chain's CDR3 is CASSDYGGNTEAFF. The CDR3, as DNA: TGTGCCAGCAGTGATTATGGGGGGAATACTGAAGCTTTCTTT.